This T cell receptor (beta chain) was identified during a study of response to subunit inactivated influenza vaccine. The CDR3 loop spans 16 amino acids. CDR1 is LGHDT, CDR2 YNNKEL, per germline (reference sequence). Losses at the gene ends were 1 base for V and 4 bases for J; bases not matched to a gene: 5. The sample holds a few counts of this clonotype. As yet, its antigen is unknown. Study-wide results and limits: Each seasonal influenza vaccination, the authors suggested, recruits few new T cells.

TCRdb independently ran MiXCR on the RT-PCR reads; one entry per CDR3 protein. The sample includes 650,000 to 800,000 distinct CDR3 sequences, around 18% of them seen just once. The origin of this receptor is a man in his fifties who received an inactivated influenza vaccine. The source material was PBMCs from blood, sampled 5 days after vaccination. The rearrangement uses TRBV3-1 and TRBJ1-5; 9 positions match TRBD1. Written as DNA, the CDR3 is TGTGCCAGCAGCCAAGCCGGGACAGGGTCGAATCAGCCCCAGCATTTT. It translates to CASSQAGTGSNQPQHF. Looking up the rest from reference TRBV3-1 and TRBJ1-5 gives the full variable domain: DTAVSQTPKYLVTQMGNDKSIKCEQNLGHDTMYWYKQDSKKFLKIMFSYNNKELIINETVPNRFSPKSPDKAHLNLHINSLELGDSAVYFCASSQAGTGSNQPQHFGDGTRLSIL.